This T cell receptor (beta chain) was observed in a study of CD8 T cells in ankylosing spondylitis. Trimming removed 0 bases at V and 6 bases at J, with 9 bases between. In germline, CDR1 is SGHRS, CDR2 YFSETQ. The CDR3 runs 13 residues. TCRdb re-derived calls from the 5' RACE reads in MiXCR, one entry per CDR3 protein. The top ten clones hold under 6% of a sample with more than 60,000 distinct CDR3 sequences, approximately 5.7% of them seen once. This clonotype came up many times. Material for sequencing was synovial fluid, either unsorted or a sorted T cell fraction (not recorded which). The V and J genes are TRBV5-1 and TRBJ1-1; D ambiguous. The TCR was taken from a male donor with ankylosing spondylitis. The CDR3 loop reads CASSLEGFSEAFF. The CDR3 DNA sequence: TGCGCCAGCAGCTTGGAAGGGTTCTCTGAAGCTTTCTTT.